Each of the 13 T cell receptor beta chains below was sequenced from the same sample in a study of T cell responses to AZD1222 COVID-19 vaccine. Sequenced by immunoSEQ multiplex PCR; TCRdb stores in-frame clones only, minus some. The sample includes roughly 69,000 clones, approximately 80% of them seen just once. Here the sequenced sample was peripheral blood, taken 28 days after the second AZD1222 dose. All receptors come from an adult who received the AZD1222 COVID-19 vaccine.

The CDR3 DNA follows: TGTGCCAGCAGCTTAGGACAGGGGGCGATTGACACTGAAGCTTTCTTT. It codes for CASSLGQGAIDTEAFF. This chain uses TRBV7-9 with TRBJ1-1; 10 positions match TRBD1. Germline V gene data show CDR1 as SEHNR and CDR2 as FQNEAQ (reference sequence). J was trimmed by 3 bases and V by 1 base; bases with no gene match: 5. The CDR3 sequence is 16 residues long.

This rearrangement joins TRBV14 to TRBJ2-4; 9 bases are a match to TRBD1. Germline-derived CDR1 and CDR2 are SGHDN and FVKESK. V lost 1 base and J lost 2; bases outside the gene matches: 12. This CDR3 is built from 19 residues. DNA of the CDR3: TGTGCCAGCAGCCAAGGGGGGGCCACAGGGGGCGCGACCAAAAACATTCAGTACTTC. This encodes CASSQGGATGGATKNIQYF. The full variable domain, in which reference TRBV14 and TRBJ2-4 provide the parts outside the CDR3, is EAGVTQFPSHSVIEKGQTVTLRCDPISGHDNLYWYRRVMGKEIKFLLHFVKESKQDESGMPNNRFLAERTGGTYSTLKVQPAELEDSGVYFCASSQGGATGGATKNIQYFGAGTRLSVL.

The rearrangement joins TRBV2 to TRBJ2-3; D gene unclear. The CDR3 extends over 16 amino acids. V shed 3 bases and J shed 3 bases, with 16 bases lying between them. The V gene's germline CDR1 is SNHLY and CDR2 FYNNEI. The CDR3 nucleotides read TGTGCCAGCAGTGATTCGGCACATCGCCGAACAGATACGCAGTATTTT. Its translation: CASSDSAHRRTDTQYF.

The CDR3 DNA reads TGCGCCAGCAGCTTGGCCGGCCAGGCCACAGATACGCAGTATTTT. Translating it yields CASSLAGQATDTQYF. The chain combines TRBV5-1 with TRBJ2-3; D is ambiguous. V lost 0 bases and J lost 2, with 10 bases in between. The CDR3 loop spans 15 amino acids. Germline loops: CDR1 SGHRS, CDR2 YFSETQ.

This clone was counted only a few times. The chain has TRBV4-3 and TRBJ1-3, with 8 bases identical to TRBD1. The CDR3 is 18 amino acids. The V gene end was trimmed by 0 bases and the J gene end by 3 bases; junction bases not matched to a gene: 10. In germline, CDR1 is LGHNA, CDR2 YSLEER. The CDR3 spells CASSQDLPGQVYGNTIYF. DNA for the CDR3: TGCGCCAGCAGCCAAGATCTCCCGGGACAGGTCTATGGAAACACCATATATTTT.

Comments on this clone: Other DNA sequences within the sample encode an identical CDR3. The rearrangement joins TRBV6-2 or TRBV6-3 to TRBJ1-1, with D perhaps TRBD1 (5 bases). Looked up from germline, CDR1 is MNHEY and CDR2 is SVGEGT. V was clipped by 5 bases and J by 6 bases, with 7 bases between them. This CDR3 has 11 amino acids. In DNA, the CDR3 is TGTGCCAGCAGTCAGGGCGCTGAAGCTTTCTTT. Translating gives CASSQGAEAFF.

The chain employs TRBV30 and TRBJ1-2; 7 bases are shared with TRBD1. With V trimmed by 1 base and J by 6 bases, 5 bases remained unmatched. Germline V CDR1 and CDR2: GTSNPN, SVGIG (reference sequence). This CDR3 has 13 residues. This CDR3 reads CAWSERQGDGYTF. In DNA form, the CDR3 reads TGTGCCTGGAGTGAGAGACAGGGAGATGGCTACACCTTC.

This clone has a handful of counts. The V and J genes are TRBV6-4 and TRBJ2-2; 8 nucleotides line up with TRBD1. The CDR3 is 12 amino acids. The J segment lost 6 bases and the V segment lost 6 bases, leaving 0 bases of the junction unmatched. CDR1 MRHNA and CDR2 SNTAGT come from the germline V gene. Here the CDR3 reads CASSRGPGELFF. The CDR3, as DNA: TGTGCCAGCAGCAGGGGGCCCGGGGAGCTGTTTTTT.

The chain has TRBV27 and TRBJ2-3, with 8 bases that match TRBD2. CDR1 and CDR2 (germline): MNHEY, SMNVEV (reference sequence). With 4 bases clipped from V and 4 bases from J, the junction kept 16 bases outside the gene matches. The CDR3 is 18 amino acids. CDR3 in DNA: TGTGCCAGCAGTTCCTCTTTTCGCGCGGGGGGCATTTCAGATACGCAGTATTTT. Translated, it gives CASSSSFRAGGISDTQYF.

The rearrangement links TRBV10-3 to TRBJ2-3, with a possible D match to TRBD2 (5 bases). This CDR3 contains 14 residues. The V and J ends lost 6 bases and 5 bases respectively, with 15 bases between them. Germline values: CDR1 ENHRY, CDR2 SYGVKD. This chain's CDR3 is CAIRFGVEGDTQYF. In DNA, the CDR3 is TGTGCCATCAGGTTCGGGGTTGAGGGAGATACGCAGTATTTT.

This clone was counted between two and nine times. This CDR3 reads CASRAGGSPLHF. CDR3 coding DNA: TGTGCCAGCAGAGCCGGAGGATCACCCCTCCACTTT. This rearrangement joins TRBV5-8 to TRBJ1-6; D remains ambiguous. CDR1 and CDR2 (germline): SGHTS, YDEGEE. The CDR3 has 12 amino acids. Trimming removed 5 bases at V and 10 bases at J, with 10 bases between.

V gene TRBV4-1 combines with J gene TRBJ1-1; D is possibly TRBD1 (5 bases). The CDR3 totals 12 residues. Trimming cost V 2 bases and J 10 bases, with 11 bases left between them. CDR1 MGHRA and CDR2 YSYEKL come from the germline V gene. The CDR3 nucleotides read TGCGCCAGCAGCCAACCAAGGGACCGAGCTTTCTTT. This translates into CASSQPRDRAFF.

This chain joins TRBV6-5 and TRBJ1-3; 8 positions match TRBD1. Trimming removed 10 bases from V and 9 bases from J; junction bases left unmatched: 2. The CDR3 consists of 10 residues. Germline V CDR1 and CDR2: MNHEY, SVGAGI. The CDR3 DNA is TGTGCCAAACAGGGGGGCACCATATATTTT. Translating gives CAKQGGTIYF.